This passage covers 7 T cell receptor beta chains from one sample sequenced in a study of cytomegalovirus exposure and HLA in healthy donors. With 60 Vbeta and 13 Jbeta primers, the PCR was carried out. Measured with immunoSEQ multiplex PCR; TCRdb has only the in-frame clones, and not every one. The repertoire holds more than 95,000 clones, with roughly three quarters as singletons. Sequenced input: PBMCs. These receptors were collected from a woman between 18 and 29 years old in good health and CMV-seronegative.

The CDR3 DNA is TGTGCCAGTTCCGGGACAGGGAATTCACCCCTCCACTTT. Amino acids: CASSGTGNSPLHF. This chain joins TRBV6-6 and TRBJ1-6; 9 bases map to TRBD1. J gave up 7 bases and V 9 bases, and 4 bases lay outside the gene matches. Per the germline V gene, CDR1 is MNHNY and CDR2 is SVGAGI (reference sequence). This CDR3 is 13 amino acids long.

The rearrangement links TRBV5-1 to TRBJ2-5, with 10 bases aligning to TRBD1. In germline, CDR1 is SGHRS, CDR2 YFSETQ. J lost 4 bases, V lost 4 bases, and 4 bases had no gene match. The CDR3 extends over 14 amino acids. CDR3 residues: CASSPDRGRETQYF. The CDR3 nucleotides read TGCGCCAGCAGCCCCGACAGGGGGCGAGAGACCCAGTACTTC.

The chain uses TRBV5-4 and TRBJ1-2; D is ambiguous. Germline CDR1 and CDR2: SGHNT and YYREEE (reference sequence). The V end was cut by 4 bases, the J end by 4 bases, with 17 bases between. The CDR3 totals 15 residues. As DNA, the CDR3 is TGTGCCAGCAGCCCAGACGGAGGAACGACCTATGGCTACACCTTC. Protein: CASSPDGGTTYGYTF.

The chain joins TRBV6-1 to TRBJ1-6; unclear D gene. The germline gives CDR1 MNHNS, CDR2 SASEGT. V shed 3 bases and J shed 13 bases, with 13 bases lying between them. The CDR3 is made up of 13 amino acids. The DNA of the CDR3 is TGTGCCAGCAGTGACGTTGTCAAACGGCCCCTCCACTTT. Translating it yields CASSDVVKRPLHF.

This sequence joins TRBV5-1 and TRBJ2-1; a possible D gene is TRBD2 (6 bases). The germline V and J ends were trimmed by 6 bases and 5 bases, with 21 bases remaining between them. Germline-derived CDR1 and CDR2 are SGHRS and YFSETQ. This CDR3 is built from 16 residues. Here the CDR3 reads CASTMYGGLADNEQFF. The CDR3 bases are TGCGCCAGCACCATGTATGGGGGTTTAGCGGACAATGAGCAGTTCTTC. The full variable domain, in which reference TRBV5-1 and TRBJ2-1 provide the parts outside the CDR3, is KAGVTQTPRYLIKTRGQQVTLSCSPISGHRSVSWYQQTPGQGLQFLFEYFSETQRNKGNFPGRFSGRQFSNSRSEMNVSTLELGDSALYLCASTMYGGLADNEQFFGPGTRLTVL.

In this sample, this clone turned up once. The chain couples TRBV27 to TRBJ2-1; 7 bases agree with TRBD2. Germline V lookup: CDR1 MNHEY, CDR2 SMNVEV (reference sequence). The trim removed 3 bases at V and 1 base at J, leaving 12 bases unmatched. The CDR3 runs 18 residues. DNA of the CDR3: TGTGCCAGCAGTTTCACGGGCAAGCGGGGCTATTCCTACAATGAGCAGTTCTTC. Translation: CASSFTGKRGYSYNEQFF.

In regard to this clone: Lacking the conserved final phenylalanine or tryptophan, this CDR3 likely reflects a read error. The chain has TRBV10-3 and TRBJ1-1, with 10 bases that match TRBD1. Germline CDR1 is ENHRY and CDR2 is SYGVKD. V lost 6 bases and J lost 3; bases outside the gene matches: 7. The CDR3 has 15 amino acids. Written as DNA, the CDR3 is TGTGCCATCAGCCCAACGGGGACAGGGGACACTGAAGCTTTCCTT. This gives the protein CAISPTGTGDTEAFL.